A selection of T cell receptor beta chains follows, all from one sample in a study of blood T cell repertoires in COVID-19. Method: immunoSEQ multiplex PCR; TCRdb's copy keeps in-frame clones and lacks some. The sample has 200,000 or so clones, around 80% seen once. Sequencing input: peripheral blood. The receptors derive from a human donor in a cohort sampled during active COVID-19. Each CDR3 is given with its conserved first and last residue. The D gene is left open where the match is weak. Expanded clones get a size class; other rows say once, few or many, or leave the size out.

TRBV6-5	.	TRBJ2-7	TRBD1	TGTGCCAGCACCCCACCAGGGGGCGGGTACGAGCAGTACTTC	CASTPPGGGYEQYF
TRBV10-3	.	TRBJ2-5	.	TGTGCCATCAGTGCCAGAGACATTCGGCAAGAGACCCAGTACTTC	CAISARDIRQETQYF
TRBV27	.	TRBJ1-5	TRBD1	TGTGCCAGCAGTCGGGGACAGGGGGTGTATAGCAATCAGCCCCAGCATTTT	CASSRGQGVYSNQPQHF
TRBV5-1	.	TRBJ2-5	TRBD2	TGCGCCAGCAGCACCTGGACTAGCGGGACAGAGACCCAGTACTTC	CASSTWTSGTETQYF
TRBV28	.	TRBJ1-5	.	TGTGCCAGCAGTTTAGGATCCGCGACAGTGCAGAATCAGCCCCAGCATTTT	CASSLGSATVQNQPQHF
TRBV9	few	TRBJ1-5	.	TGTGCCAGCAGCCCCTGGGGCAGAAATCAGCCCCAGCATTTT	CASSPWGRNQPQHF
TRBV18	.	TRBJ1-1	.	TGTGCCAGCTCACCAAGCCCTGACACTGAAGCTTTCTTT	CASSPSPDTEAFF
TRBV20-1	.	TRBJ1-2	.	TGCAGTACCACAGTTATTGGGGGCTACACCTTC	CSTTVIGGYTF
TRBV11-2	.	TRBJ1-1	.	TGTGCCAGCAGCTTACGGGAGGGGCTCACTGAAGCTTTCTTT	CASSLREGLTEAFF
TRBV19	.	TRBJ2-3	.	TGTGCCAGTAGTATCAACCGGGAGAATACGCAGTATTTT	CASSINRENTQYF
TRBV6-6	few	TRBJ1-1	.	TGTGCCAGCAGTTACGACGGGATGGGGACTGAAGCTTTCTTT	CASSYDGMGTEAFF
TRBV6-6	.	TRBJ2-7	.	TGTGCCAGCAGTTACCTAGTGGCGTACGAGCAGTACTTC	CASSYLVAYEQYF
TRBV5-8	.	TRBJ1-4	.	TGTGCCAGCAGCTTGGTGACGGGGGGGGAAAAACTGTTTTTT	CASSLVTGGEKLFF
TRBV11-3	.	TRBJ2-1	TRBD2	TGTGCCAGCAGCTCCGGGACTAGCGGGGGCAGAAAACAGTTCTTC	CASSSGTSGGRKQFF
TRBV5-5	.	TRBJ2-7	.	TGTGCCAGCAGCTTATCAGGATACGAGCAGTACTTC	CASSLSGYEQYF
TRBV10-3	.	TRBJ1-3	TRBD1	TGTGCCATCAGTGAGTCGGGCACAGGGGGCGGCACCATATATTTT	CAISESGTGGGTIYF
TRBV5-4	.	TRBJ2-3	.	TGTGCCAGCAGCTTGGGGATGAGGCAAAGCACAGATACGCAGTATTTT	CASSLGMRQSTDTQYF
TRBV11-2	.	TRBJ2-5	TRBD1	TGTGCCAGCAGCCATCGGGACAGGGAAAAAGAGACCCAGTACTTC	CASSHRDREKETQYF
TRBV9	.	TRBJ2-7	.	TGTGCCAGCAGCGTAGCGGCAGGGGTCCCCTACGAGCAGTACTTC	CASSVAAGVPYEQYF
TRBV5-6	.	TRBJ1-1	.	TGTGCCAGCAGCTCAGGACAGCGCTACACTGAAGCTTTCTTT	CASSSGQRYTEAFF
TRBV28	.	TRBJ1-3	TRBD1	TGTGCCAGCAGGGGGTTGACAGGGGGCAAATCTGGAAACACCATATATTTT	CASRGLTGGKSGNTIYF
TRBV9	.	TRBJ2-2	.	TGTGCCAGCAGCGTCCTCCTCCTCGAGGTGTACACCGGGGAGCTGTTTTTT	CASSVLLLEVYTGELFF
TRBV7-2	.	TRBJ2-3	.	TGTGCCAGCACCACTAGGGTGCAAGATACGCAGTATTTT	CASTTRVQDTQYF
TRBV2	.	TRBJ2-1	TRBD1	TGTGCCAGCAGTCCCGGGACAGATAACAATGAGCAGTTCTTC	CASSPGTDNNEQFF
TRBV25-1	few	TRBJ1-6	.	TGTGCCAGCAGTATCCAGTATAATTCACCCCTCCACTTT	CASSIQYNSPLHF
TRBV6-6	.	TRBJ1-2	.	TGTGCCAGCAGTCTTCAGGGTCAGGATGGCTACACCTTC	CASSLQGQDGYTF
TRBV7-6	.	TRBJ2-5	.	TGTGCCAGCAGCTCTCCCGGACTGAAAGAAGGGGAGACCCAGTACTTC	CASSSPGLKEGETQYF
TRBV7-3	.	TRBJ2-7	.	TGTGCCAGCAGCTTAGGCCAGGTGGATGAGCAGTACTTC	CASSLGQVDEQYF
TRBV3-1/TRBV3-2	.	TRBJ1-3	TRBD1	TGTGCCAGCAGCCAAGATCTCCCCACCGGGACAGGATGCCACACCATATATTTT	CASSQDLPTGTGCHTIYF
TRBV5-6	.	TRBJ1-2	TRBD1	TGTGCCAGCAGCCGCGGGACAGGGATGTGGGGCTACACCTTC	CASSRGTGMWGYTF
TRBV25-1	.	TRBJ1-2	TRBD1	TGTGCCAGCAGTGAGGGACAGGTAAAGTCCTATGGCTACACCTTC	CASSEGQVKSYGYTF
TRBV24-1	.	TRBJ2-1	TRBD2	TGTGCCACCAGTGATCCGGGGGGACTAGCGGGTTACAATGAGCAGTTCTTC	CATSDPGGLAGYNEQFF
TRBV28	once	TRBJ2-7	TRBD1	TGTGCCAGCAGAGGCCCGGGACAGGGATACGAGCAGTACTTC	CASRGPGQGYEQYF
TRBV9	.	TRBJ1-2	.	TGTGCCAGCAGCGTAGAAGTCAGAGACAGCTATGGCTACACCTTC	CASSVEVRDSYGYTF
TRBV3-1/TRBV3-2	.	TRBJ2-7	TRBD2	TGTGCCAGCAGCCAACGGGGGGGACCGACAGCCTCCTACGAGCAGTACTTC	CASSQRGGPTASYEQYF
TRBV10-3	few	TRBJ2-7	.	TGTGCCATCAGTGACAGTTCCTACGAGCAGTACTTC	CAISDSSYEQYF
TRBV2	.	TRBJ1-2	TRBD1	TGTGCCAGCAGTGTCGGACAGGGGGCGATTGGCTACACCTTC	CASSVGQGAIGYTF
TRBV5-1	.	TRBJ2-3	.	TGCGCCAGCAGCTGGTCGATCGGTATCACAGATACGCAGTATTTT	CASSWSIGITDTQYF
TRBV19	.	TRBJ2-7	TRBD1	TGTGCCAGTAGTGACGGACAGGGGTCGACCTACGAGCAGTACTTC	CASSDGQGSTYEQYF
TRBV2	few	TRBJ2-7	TRBD1	TGTGCCAGTTGGACGGACAGGTCGACGTCCTACGAGCAGTACTTC	CASWTDRSTSYEQYF
TRBV7-9	once	TRBJ2-3	.	TGTGCCAGCAGCTTGGGGAGTAGCGGACTCACAGATACGCAGTATTTT	CASSLGSSGLTDTQYF
TRBV2	.	TRBJ2-7	TRBD1	TGTGCCAGCAGTGGGACAGGGGGCTCCTACGAGCAGTACTTC	CASSGTGGSYEQYF
TRBV4-2	.	TRBJ2-7	TRBD2	TGTGCCAGCAGCCAGGCTCTAGCGGGAGGAGGGTACGAGCAGTACTTC	CASSQALAGGGYEQYF
TRBV5-1	.	TRBJ2-7	.	TGCGCCAGCAGACTACCACAGGACTACGAGCAGTACTTC	CASRLPQDYEQYF